Below are 20 T cell receptor beta chains sequenced from a single sample in a study of T cells in Graves' hyperthyroidism and ophthalmopathy. It was RNA transcripts that yielded the amplified TCR beta CDR3 regions. The HTBI set primed first-round TCR CDR3 RT-PCR. TCRdb redid the calling of the multiplex PCR reads with MiXCR, one entry per CDR3 protein. The sample shows nearly 600,000 distinct CDR3 sequences, approximately 15% of them seen only once. The source material was blood. These receptors all stem from a woman aged 30 to 39 with Graves' hyperthyroidism that later progressed to Graves' ophthalmopathy.

V usage is TRBV7-8 and J usage is TRBJ2-7; 8 positions agree with TRBD1. The ends lost 3 bases at V and 7 bases at J; junction bases unmatched: 17. The CDR3 contains 17 residues. CDR1 SGHVS and CDR2 FQNEAQ come from the germline V gene. The CDR3 sequence is CASSLGTGRVLHEEQYF. The CDR3, as DNA: TGTGCCAGCAGCTTGGGGACAGGCCGGGTCCTACACGAGGAGCAGTACTTC.

This clonotype showed up just a few times. The V call is TRBV6-8, the J call TRBJ2-7, with D perhaps matching TRBD1 (7 bases). The CDR3 runs 14 residues. Trimming removed 11 bases from V and 5 bases from J, with 22 bases in between. CDR1 MNHGY and CDR2 SAAAGT come from the germline V gene. CDR3 sequence: CACATPGGGHEQYF. Written as DNA, the CDR3 is TGTGCCTGCGCGACCCCAGGGGGAGGTCACGAGCAGTACTTC.

This clonotype occurred many times. The chain employs TRBV28 and TRBJ1-2; a weak D match, TRBD1 (5 bases). V gave up 8 bases and J gave up 5 bases, with 15 bases separating them. In germline, CDR1 is MDHEN, CDR2 SYDVKM. The CDR3 sequence is 13 residues long. The CDR3 spells CASGDGNNYGYTF. DNA of the CDR3: TGTGCCAGCGGGGACGGAAATAATTATGGCTACACCTTC.

In this sample, this clonotype turned up many times. The chain joins TRBV10-3 to TRBJ2-5; 8 nucleotides align to TRBD1. Germline CDR1 reads ENHRY; CDR2 reads SYGVKD. CDR3 length: 14 residues. After removal of 6 bases from V and 3 bases from J, the junction contained 6 bases not matched to a gene. CDR3 region: CAISSTGVEETQYF. The CDR3 DNA is TGTGCCATCAGCTCGACAGGGGTTGAAGAGACCCAGTACTTC.

V is TRBV20-1 and J is TRBJ2-4; D may be TRBD1 (5 bases). V shed 0 bases and J shed 12 bases, with 9 bases lying between them. The V gene's germline CDR1 is DFQATT and CDR2 SNEGSKA (reference sequence). There are 11 residues in the CDR3. The CDR3 loop reads CSARDHRPQYF. The CDR3 bases are TGCAGTGCTAGAGATCACAGGCCTCAGTACTTC.

V usage is TRBV29-1 and J usage is TRBJ2-7, with D unclear. CDR3 length: 13 amino acids. The V end was cut by 5 bases, the J end by 3 bases, with 14 bases between. CDR1 SQVTM and CDR2 ANQGSEA come from the germline V gene. Here the CDR3 reads CSVLSTANYEQYF. The CDR3 DNA sequence: TGCAGCGTTCTCTCTACTGCGAACTACGAGCAGTACTTC.

This clonotype was recorded at least ten times. V gene TRBV12-3 or TRBV12-4 combines with J gene TRBJ2-5; 7 nucleotides agree with TRBD1. V shed 2 bases, J shed 6 bases, and the junction held 6 bases outside the gene matches. The CDR3 consists of 14 residues. CDR3 loop: CASSLFRGKQTQYF. The CDR3 bases are TGTGCCAGCAGTTTATTCAGGGGGAAACAGACCCAGTACTTC.

This clonotype was picked up a small number of times. The chain employs TRBV20-1 and TRBJ2-5; D gene ambiguous. Germline V lookup: CDR1 DFQATT, CDR2 SNEGSKA (reference sequence). V lost 6 bases and J 7 bases, leaving 12 bases between the germline ends. The CDR3 is 11 amino acids. CDR3 DNA: TGCAGTGCGGATACTTGGGGGACCCAGTACTTC. This sequence encodes CSADTWGTQYF.

This clonotype was observed at least ten times. This chain connects TRBV7-8 to TRBJ2-7; no firm D call. Germline values: CDR1 SGHVS, CDR2 FQNEAQ. V dropped 0 bases and J dropped 7 bases, with 7 bases sitting between them. The CDR3 covers 12 residues. The chain's CDR3 is CASSLAVQEQYF. For the CDR3, the DNA is TGTGCCAGCAGCTTAGCGGTGCAAGAGCAGTACTTC. Variable domain in full (rest from reference TRBV7-8 and TRBJ2-7): GAGVSQSPRYKVAKRGQDVALRCDPISGHVSLFWYQQALGQGPEFLTYFQNEAQLDKSGLPSDRFFAERPEGSVSTLKIQRTQQEDSAVYLCASSLAVQEQYFGPGTRLTVT.

This clonotype was seen ten or more times. The rearrangement links TRBV9 to TRBJ1-1; no reliable D call. The CDR3 length is 15 residues. V lost 0 bases and J 1 base, leaving 10 bases between the germline ends. Germline CDR1 SGDLS, CDR2 YYNGEE. The CDR3 loop is CASSVAPDGNTEAFF. CDR3 DNA sequence: TGTGCCAGCAGCGTAGCCCCAGACGGGAACACTGAAGCTTTCTTT.

V gene TRBV29-1 combines with J gene TRBJ2-1; TRBD2 matches at 14 bases. CDR1 is SQVTM, CDR2 ANQGSEA, per germline. The CDR3 covers 15 residues. V was pared by 8 bases and J by 4 bases, with 7 bases of the junction left unmatched. CDR3 residues: CSLTGTSGGYNEQFF. CDR3 nucleotide sequence: TGCAGCTTAACCGGGACTAGCGGGGGTTACAATGAGCAGTTCTTC.

The V gene is TRBV20-1, the J gene TRBJ2-7; TRBD2 agrees at 10 bases. The trim removed 2 bases at V and 0 bases at J, leaving 4 bases unmatched. The CDR3 is made up of 15 amino acids. Germline V lookup: CDR1 DFQATT, CDR2 SNEGSKA (reference sequence). CDR3 sequence (DNA): TGCAGTGCTAGACCTGGGACTAGCGCCTCCTACGAGCAGTACTTC. Translation: CSARPGTSASYEQYF.

This clonotype came up a few times. The V call is TRBV29-1, the J call TRBJ1-1, with 12 bases matching TRBD1. Germline CDR1 SQVTM, CDR2 ANQGSEA. V was clipped by 1 base and J by 11 bases; unmatched bases: 14. The CDR3 is 16 amino acids. The CDR3 reads CSVEATSGTGGIEAFF. The CDR3 DNA follows: TGCAGCGTTGAAGCTACGTCCGGGACAGGGGGCATTGAGGCTTTCTTT.

This clonotype was detected many times. This sequence joins TRBV28 and TRBJ2-7; D remains unclear. The V gene lost 8 bases and the J gene lost 3 bases, with 11 bases spanning the gap. CDR3 length: 12 amino acids. Germline CDR1 and CDR2: MDHEN and SYDVKM. CDR3 region: CASARAFYEQYF. The CDR3 DNA reads as TGTGCCAGCGCCCGGGCCTTCTACGAGCAGTACTTC. Using reference TRBV28 and TRBJ2-7 for the parts outside the CDR3, the full variable domain is DVKVTQSSRYLVKRTGEKVFLECVQDMDHENMFWYRQDPGLGLRLIYFSYDVKMKEKGDIPEGYSVSREKKERFSLILESASTNQTSMYLCASARAFYEQYFGPGTRLTVT.

The rearrangement uses TRBV7-9 and TRBJ2-1, with D hard to call. The CDR3 is 17 amino acids. V lost 1 base and J lost 1, with 14 bases in between. From germline, CDR1 is SEHNR and CDR2 FQNEAQ (reference sequence). The CDR3 DNA sequence: TGTGCCAGCAGCTTAGTTAGTACAGCACAATCCTACAATGAGCAGTTCTTC. Protein product: CASSLVSTAQSYNEQFF.

As regards this clonotype: This sequence may be a read error, since a much larger clone differs from it by one base. The V gene is TRBV6-2 or TRBV6-3, the J gene TRBJ2-7, with 11 bases lining up with TRBD2. The CDR3 runs 17 residues. The V gene's germline CDR1 is MNHEY and CDR2 SVGEGT. The chain's CDR3 is CGSTSSGTSGGGNEQYF. The CDR3 DNA reads TGTGGCAGCACCTCCTCCGGGACTAGCGGAGGAGGAAACGAGCAGTACTTC.

The chain joins TRBV11-2 to TRBJ2-6, with 7 nucleotides matching TRBD1. Germline assignment: CDR1 SGHAT and CDR2 FQNNGV. Unmatched junction bases numbered 3, after V lost 4 bases and J lost 0 bases. The length of the CDR3 is 16 residues. The CDR3: CASSSTGNSGANVLTF. DNA of the CDR3: TGTGCCAGCAGCTCGACAGGGAACTCTGGGGCCAACGTCCTGACTTTC.

Remarks on this clonotype: At one end, the junction sequence differs from germline, possibly due to a read error. The J gene is TRBJ2-1, the V gene TRBV27, with D unclear. The length of the CDR3 is 11 residues. Germline V lookup: CDR1 MNHEY, CDR2 SMNVEV (reference sequence). DNA for the CDR3: TGTGCCGGCAGTTTTGGCAATGAGCAGTTCTTC. This codes for CAGSFGNEQFF.

This clonotype has at least ten counts. J is TRBJ2-1 and V is TRBV6-2 or TRBV6-3; 7 nucleotides align to TRBD2. Germline V CDR1 and CDR2: MNHEY, SVGEGT. The length of the CDR3 is 13 residues. Germline trimming cut 5 bases from V and 8 bases from J; bases unmatched to any gene: 6. The CDR3 region has the DNA TGTGCCAGCAGTCAGACTAGCCCCGATGAGCAGTTCTTC. Translated, it gives CASSQTSPDEQFF.

This clonotype was picked up many times. The chain links TRBV6-1 to TRBJ1-1; no clear D. Trimming removed 3 bases from V and 4 bases from J, with 6 bases in between. Germline CDR1 MNHNS, CDR2 SASEGT. The CDR3 runs 12 residues. CDR3: CASSDIGTEAFF. The CDR3, as DNA: TGTGCCAGCAGTGACATAGGCACTGAAGCTTTCTTT.